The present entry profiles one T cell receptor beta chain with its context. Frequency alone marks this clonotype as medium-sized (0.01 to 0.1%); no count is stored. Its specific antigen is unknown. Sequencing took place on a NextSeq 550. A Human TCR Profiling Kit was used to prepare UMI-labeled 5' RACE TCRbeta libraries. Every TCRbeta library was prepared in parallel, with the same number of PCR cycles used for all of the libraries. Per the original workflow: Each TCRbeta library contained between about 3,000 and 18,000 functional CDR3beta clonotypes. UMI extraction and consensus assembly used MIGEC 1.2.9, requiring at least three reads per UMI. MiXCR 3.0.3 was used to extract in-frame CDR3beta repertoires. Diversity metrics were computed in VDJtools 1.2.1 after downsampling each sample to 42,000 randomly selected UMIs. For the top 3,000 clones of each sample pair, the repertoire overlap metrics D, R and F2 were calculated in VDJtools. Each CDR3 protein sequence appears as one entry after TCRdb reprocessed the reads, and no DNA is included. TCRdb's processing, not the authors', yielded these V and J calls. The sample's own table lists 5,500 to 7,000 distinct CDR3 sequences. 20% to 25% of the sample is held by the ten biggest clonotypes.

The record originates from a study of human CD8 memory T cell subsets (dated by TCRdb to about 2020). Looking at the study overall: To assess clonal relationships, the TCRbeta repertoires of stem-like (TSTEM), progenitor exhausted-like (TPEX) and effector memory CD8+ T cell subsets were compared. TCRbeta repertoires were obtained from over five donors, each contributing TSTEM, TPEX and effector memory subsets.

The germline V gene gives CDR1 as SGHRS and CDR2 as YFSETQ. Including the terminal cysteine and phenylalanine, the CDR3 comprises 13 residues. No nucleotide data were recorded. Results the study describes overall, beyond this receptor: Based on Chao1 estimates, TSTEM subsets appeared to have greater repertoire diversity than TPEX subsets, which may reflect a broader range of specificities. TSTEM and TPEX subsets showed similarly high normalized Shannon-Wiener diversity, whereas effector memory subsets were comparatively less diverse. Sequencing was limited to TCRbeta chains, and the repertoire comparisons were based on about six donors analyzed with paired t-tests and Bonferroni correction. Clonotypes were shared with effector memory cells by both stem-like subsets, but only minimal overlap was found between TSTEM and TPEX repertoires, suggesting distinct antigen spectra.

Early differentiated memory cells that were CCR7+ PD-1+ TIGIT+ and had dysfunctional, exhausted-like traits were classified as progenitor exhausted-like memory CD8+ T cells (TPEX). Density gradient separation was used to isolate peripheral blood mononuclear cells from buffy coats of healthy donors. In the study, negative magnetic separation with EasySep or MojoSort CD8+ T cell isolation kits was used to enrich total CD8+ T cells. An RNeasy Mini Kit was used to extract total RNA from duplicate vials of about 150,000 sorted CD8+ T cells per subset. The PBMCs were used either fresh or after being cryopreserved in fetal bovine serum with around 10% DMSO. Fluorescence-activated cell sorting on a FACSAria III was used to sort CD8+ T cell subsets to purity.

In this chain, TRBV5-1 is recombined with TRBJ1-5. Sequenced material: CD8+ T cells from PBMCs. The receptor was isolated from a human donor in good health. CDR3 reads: CASSEYSNQPQHF.